The rows below give T cell receptor beta chains drawn from one sample of a study of blood T cells in healthy people across ages. TCRdb independently ran MiXCR on the 5' RACE reads; one entry per CDR3 protein. Of 870,000 or so distinct CDR3 sequences listed, more than 25% are singletons. Sequenced: blood. All receptors derive from a woman aged 80 or over in good health. CDR3s include the opening cysteine and the closing phenylalanine or tryptophan. Fields, in order: clone size, D gene, V gene, J gene, CDR3 protein, CDR3 DNA. D genes are given only for firm matches. Part of the rows lack a size; the others show once, few, many or a class for expanded clones.

clone size: many
D gene: -
V gene: TRBV5-1
J gene: TRBJ2-4
CDR3 protein: CASSLERAKNIQYF
CDR3 DNA: TGCGCCAGCAGCTTGGAGCGGGCCAAAAACATTCAGTACTTC

clone size: -
D gene: -
V gene: TRBV6-5
J gene: TRBJ2-1
CDR3 protein: CASRSPAGSSYNEQFF
CDR3 DNA: TGTGCCAGCAGGTCCCCCGCAGGATCTTCCTACAATGAGCAGTTCTTC

clone size: many
D gene: -
V gene: TRBV20-1
J gene: TRBJ2-7
CDR3 protein: CSARVPRGYYEQYF
CDR3 DNA: TGCAGTGCTAGAGTACCGCGAGGATACTACGAGCAGTACTTC

clone size: -
D gene: -
V gene: TRBV27
J gene: TRBJ2-7
CDR3 protein: CASSQGTDTSLYEQYF
CDR3 DNA: TGTGCCAGCAGCCAAGGGACCGACACTAGCCTCTACGAGCAGTACTTC

clone size: few
D gene: -
V gene: TRBV12-3/TRBV12-4
J gene: TRBJ1-5
CDR3 protein: CAGRSGVLNQPQHF
CDR3 DNA: TGTGCCGGCAGGTCAGGGGTTCTTAATCAGCCCCAGCATTTT

clone size: -
D gene: -
V gene: TRBV6-5
J gene: TRBJ2-2
CDR3 protein: CASRGSGSNTGELFF
CDR3 DNA: TGTGCCAGCAGAGGTTCGGGATCGAACACCGGGGAGCTGTTTTTT

clone size: -
D gene: TRBD1
V gene: TRBV5-1
J gene: TRBJ2-2
CDR3 protein: CASSDRTGEAGELFF
CDR3 DNA: TGCGCCAGCAGCGACCGGACAGGGGAGGCCGGGGAGCTGTTTTTT

clone size: -
D gene: TRBD2
V gene: TRBV10-2
J gene: TRBJ2-1
CDR3 protein: CASRIAGFSYNEQFF
CDR3 DNA: TGCGCCAGCAGAATAGCGGGTTTCTCCTACAATGAGCAGTTCTTC

clone size: many
D gene: TRBD2
V gene: TRBV24-1
J gene: TRBJ2-3
CDR3 protein: CATSDPAGGPTDTQYF
CDR3 DNA: TGTGCCACCAGTGATCCAGCGGGGGGGCCCACAGATACGCAGTATTTT

clone size: -
D gene: -
V gene: TRBV20-1
J gene: TRBJ2-7
CDR3 protein: CSALGAREQYF
CDR3 DNA: TGCAGTGCTCTAGGAGCTCGGGAGCAGTACTTC

clone size: few
D gene: -
V gene: TRBV29-1
J gene: TRBJ2-5
CDR3 protein: CSVCLMFAGQETQYF
CDR3 DNA: TGCAGCGTTTGTCTCATGTTCGCCGGCCAAGAGACCCAGTACTTC

clone size: many
D gene: -
V gene: TRBV29-1
J gene: TRBJ2-7
CDR3 protein: CSVNFGDSYEQYF
CDR3 DNA: TGCAGCGTTAATTTTGGTGATTCCTACGAGCAGTACTTC

clone size: -
D gene: TRBD2
V gene: TRBV6-1
J gene: TRBJ2-7
CDR3 protein: CASSGLAGGGSYEQYF
CDR3 DNA: TGTGCCAGCAGTGGTTTAGCGGGAGGGGGATCCTACGAGCAGTACTTC

clone size: -
D gene: TRBD1
V gene: TRBV20-1
J gene: TRBJ2-1
CDR3 protein: CSAFNTGVNSYNEQFF
CDR3 DNA: TGCAGTGCTTTTAATACAGGGGTCAACTCCTACAATGAGCAGTTCTTC

clone size: many
D gene: -
V gene: TRBV12-3/TRBV12-4
J gene: TRBJ2-3
CDR3 protein: CASSWTGRITDTQYF
CDR3 DNA: TGTGCCAGCAGCTGGACGGGGAGGATAACAGATACGCAGTATTTT

clone size: many
D gene: -
V gene: TRBV3-1
J gene: TRBJ2-3
CDR3 protein: CASSHHQGKDTQYF
CDR3 DNA: TGTGCCAGCAGCCATCACCAGGGAAAAGATACGCAGTATTTT

clone size: -
D gene: TRBD2
V gene: TRBV13
J gene: TRBJ2-5
CDR3 protein: CASSLAGGSLETQYF
CDR3 DNA: TGTGCCAGCAGCTTAGCGGGGGGTAGCCTGGAGACCCAGTACTTC

clone size: few
D gene: TRBD1
V gene: TRBV2
J gene: TRBJ1-5
CDR3 protein: CASSEFGGTESNQPQHF
CDR3 DNA: TGTGCCAGCAGTGAATTCGGCGGGACAGAGAGCAATCAGCCCCAGCATTTT

clone size: few
D gene: TRBD1
V gene: TRBV6-5
J gene: TRBJ2-7
CDR3 protein: CASRNDRGHEQYF
CDR3 DNA: TGTGCCAGCAGGAACGACAGGGGTCACGAGCAGTACTTC

clone size: -
D gene: TRBD2
V gene: TRBV7-2
J gene: TRBJ2-1
CDR3 protein: CASSLWRGGLLDNEQVF
CDR3 DNA: TGTGCCAGCAGCTTATGGCGGGGGGGCCTTTTAGACAATGAGCAGGTCTTC

clone size: -
D gene: TRBD2
V gene: TRBV10-3
J gene: TRBJ2-1
CDR3 protein: CATRLAGRNDEQFF
CDR3 DNA: TGTGCCACAAGACTAGCGGGGAGAAACGATGAGCAGTTCTTC

clone size: -
D gene: -
V gene: TRBV28
J gene: TRBJ2-5
CDR3 protein: CASSLYRGRETQYF
CDR3 DNA: TGTGCCAGCAGTTTATACCGGGGTCGGGAGACCCAGTACTTC

clone size: many
D gene: -
V gene: TRBV10-3
J gene: TRBJ2-5
CDR3 protein: CATWAGRLQETQYF
CDR3 DNA: TGTGCCACCTGGGCTGGACGGCTCCAAGAGACCCAGTACTTC

clone size: few
D gene: -
V gene: TRBV11-2
J gene: TRBJ2-2
CDR3 protein: CASRKPGTGGTGELFF
CDR3 DNA: TGTGCCAGCAGAAAACCCGGGACTGGGGGAACCGGGGAGCTGTTTTTT

clone size: -
D gene: TRBD1
V gene: TRBV24-1
J gene: TRBJ2-4
CDR3 protein: CATSPVPGTGENIQYF
CDR3 DNA: TGTGCCACCAGCCCCGTTCCCGGGACAGGGGAAAACATTCAGTACTTC

clone size: -
D gene: -
V gene: TRBV9
J gene: TRBJ2-1
CDR3 protein: CASNVVVDSSYNEQFF
CDR3 DNA: TGTGCCAGCAACGTAGTTGTAGACAGCTCCTACAATGAGCAGTTCTTC

clone size: many
D gene: -
V gene: TRBV3-1
J gene: TRBJ1-1
CDR3 protein: CASSLAGENTEAFF
CDR3 DNA: TGTGCCAGCAGCCTGGCCGGGGAAAACACTGAAGCTTTCTTT

clone size: -
D gene: -
V gene: TRBV19
J gene: TRBJ1-1
CDR3 protein: CASRRGWTALGKEAFF
CDR3 DNA: TGTGCCAGTAGGCGGGGCTGGACAGCCCTCGGGAAGGAAGCTTTCTTT

clone size: few
D gene: TRBD1
V gene: TRBV11-3
J gene: TRBJ1-1
CDR3 protein: CASSLLGQDNTEAFF
CDR3 DNA: TGTGCCAGCAGCTTGCTAGGACAGGACAACACTGAAGCTTTCTTT

clone size: few
D gene: -
V gene: TRBV20-1
J gene: TRBJ2-2
CDR3 protein: CSAREIGTNTGELFF
CDR3 DNA: TGCAGTGCTAGAGAGATAGGCACGAACACCGGGGAGCTGTTTTTT

clone size: -
D gene: -
V gene: TRBV20-1
J gene: TRBJ1-5
CDR3 protein: CSDSGTDYSNQPQHF
CDR3 DNA: TGCAGTGATTCCGGTACAGACTATAGCAATCAGCCCCAGCATTTT

clone size: few
D gene: TRBD2
V gene: TRBV7-8
J gene: TRBJ2-7
CDR3 protein: CASSQGLVRYEQYF
CDR3 DNA: TGTGCCAGCAGCCAGGGACTAGTGAGATACGAGCAGTACTTC

clone size: -
D gene: -
V gene: TRBV20-1
J gene: TRBJ2-4
CDR3 protein: CSARLRGNIQYF
CDR3 DNA: TGCAGTGCTAGGTTGCGTGGAAACATTCAGTACTTC

clone size: -
D gene: -
V gene: TRBV7-2
J gene: TRBJ2-7
CDR3 protein: CASSPRDTAYEQYF
CDR3 DNA: TGTGCCAGCAGTCCCCGGGACACCGCCTACGAGCAGTACTTC

clone size: -
D gene: -
V gene: TRBV2
J gene: TRBJ1-2
CDR3 protein: CASSERLIHQGITF
CDR3 DNA: TGTGCCAGCAGTGAAAGGTTGATTCATCAGGGTATCACCTTC

clone size: few
D gene: TRBD1
V gene: TRBV12-3/TRBV12-4
J gene: TRBJ2-3
CDR3 protein: CTSGDRADAQYF
CDR3 DNA: TGTACCAGCGGAGACAGGGCAGATGCGCAGTATTTT

clone size: -
D gene: TRBD1
V gene: TRBV7-2
J gene: TRBJ1-6
CDR3 protein: CASSVSRGQGGRGSNSPLHF
CDR3 DNA: TGTGCCAGCAGCGTTAGTAGGGGACAGGGAGGGAGGGGTTCTAATTCACCCCTCCACTTT

clone size: -
D gene: TRBD2
V gene: TRBV7-2
J gene: TRBJ2-6
CDR3 protein: CASSWGTIHGANVLTF
CDR3 DNA: TGTGCCAGCAGCTGGGGGACTATACACGGGGCCAACGTCCTGACTTTC

clone size: -
D gene: -
V gene: TRBV18
J gene: TRBJ2-3
CDR3 protein: CASSTGRGLGTDTQYF
CDR3 DNA: TGTGCCAGCTCTACCGGACGGGGCTTGGGCACAGATACGCAGTATTTT

clone size: -
D gene: -
V gene: TRBV13
J gene: TRBJ1-3
CDR3 protein: CASSFGETGNIIYF
CDR3 DNA: TGTGCCAGCAGCTTCGGGGAGACTGGAAACATCATATATTTT

clone size: many
D gene: TRBD1
V gene: TRBV7-2
J gene: TRBJ2-6
CDR3 protein: CASSPGQGVSGANVLTF
CDR3 DNA: TGTGCCAGCAGCCCCGGACAGGGCGTCTCTGGGGCCAACGTCCTGACTTTC

clone size: -
D gene: -
V gene: TRBV20-1
J gene: TRBJ2-1
CDR3 protein: CSAGKTPDREQFF
CDR3 DNA: TGCAGTGCTGGAAAGACCCCCGACAGAGAGCAGTTCTTC

clone size: -
D gene: TRBD1
V gene: TRBV5-1
J gene: TRBJ2-1
CDR3 protein: CASRPRGQGPYNEQFF
CDR3 DNA: TGCGCCAGCAGGCCTCGTGGACAGGGGCCCTACAATGAGCAGTTCTTC

clone size: many
D gene: -
V gene: TRBV5-1
J gene: TRBJ2-2
CDR3 protein: CASSPVRGTGELFF
CDR3 DNA: TGCGCCAGCAGCCCGGTCAGGGGCACCGGGGAGCTGTTTTTT

clone size: many
D gene: -
V gene: TRBV7-2
J gene: TRBJ2-5
CDR3 protein: CASSFAGLEETQYF
CDR3 DNA: TGTGCCAGCAGCTTCGCAGGGTTAGAAGAGACCCAGTACTTC

clone size: -
D gene: -
V gene: TRBV27
J gene: TRBJ2-5
CDR3 protein: CASSPAVYQETQYF
CDR3 DNA: TGTGCCAGCAGCCCCGCCGTGTACCAAGAGACCCAGTACTTC

clone size: many
D gene: -
V gene: TRBV4-3
J gene: TRBJ1-1
CDR3 protein: CASSRLGNTEAFF
CDR3 DNA: TGCGCCAGCAGCCGACTCGGAAACACTGAAGCTTTCTTT

clone size: -
D gene: -
V gene: TRBV7-2
J gene: TRBJ2-7
CDR3 protein: CASRLASAPGETRYF
CDR3 DNA: TGTGCCAGCAGATTGGCTAGCGCCCCCGGAGAGACCCGGTACTTC

clone size: -
D gene: -
V gene: TRBV29-1
J gene: TRBJ1-2
CDR3 protein: CSAGRAGLDGYTF
CDR3 DNA: TGCAGCGCCGGTCGGGCAGGGCTGGATGGCTACACCTTC

clone size: -
D gene: TRBD1
V gene: TRBV19
J gene: TRBJ1-2
CDR3 protein: CASRIGGQNYGYTF
CDR3 DNA: TGTGCCAGTAGGATAGGGGGACAGAACTATGGCTACACCTTC

clone size: many
D gene: TRBD2
V gene: TRBV7-9
J gene: TRBJ2-1
CDR3 protein: CASSHSSGGAFEQFF
CDR3 DNA: TGTGCCAGCAGCCACTCGAGCGGGGGGGCCTTTGAGCAGTTCTTC